Shown below are 2 T cell receptor beta chains from a single sample sequenced in a study of blood T cell repertoires in COVID-19. Method: immunoSEQ multiplex PCR; TCRdb's copy keeps in-frame clones and lacks some. Of some 66,000 clones in the sample, approximately 90% are singletons; the top ten hold roughly 1.2%. Sequencing was done on a sample of peripheral blood. The receptor set was obtained from a woman aged 55 to 70 with acute or convalescent COVID-19.

Note on this clone: In the same sample, other DNA sequences code for this CDR3. The chain couples TRBV18 to TRBJ1-1; 8 bases are shared with TRBD1. Germline trimming cut 9 bases from V and 1 base from J; bases unmatched to any gene: 4. This CDR3 region has 13 residues. Germline V gene data show CDR1 as KGHSH and CDR2 as LQKENI. In DNA form, the CDR3 reads TGTGCCAGTCTCGGACAGGGGAACACTGAAGCTTTCTTT. It translates to CASLGQGNTEAFF.

This rearrangement joins TRBV6-6 to TRBJ2-6, with 9 bases fitting TRBD1. CDR3 size: 15 residues. CDR1 and CDR2 (germline): MNHNY, SVGAGI (reference sequence). V shed 9 bases and J 2 bases; nucleotides not matched to a gene: 5. The CDR3 sequence: CASLGTGTGANVLTF. CDR3 sequence (DNA): TGTGCCAGTCTTGGGACAGGGACTGGGGCCAACGTCCTGACTTTC.